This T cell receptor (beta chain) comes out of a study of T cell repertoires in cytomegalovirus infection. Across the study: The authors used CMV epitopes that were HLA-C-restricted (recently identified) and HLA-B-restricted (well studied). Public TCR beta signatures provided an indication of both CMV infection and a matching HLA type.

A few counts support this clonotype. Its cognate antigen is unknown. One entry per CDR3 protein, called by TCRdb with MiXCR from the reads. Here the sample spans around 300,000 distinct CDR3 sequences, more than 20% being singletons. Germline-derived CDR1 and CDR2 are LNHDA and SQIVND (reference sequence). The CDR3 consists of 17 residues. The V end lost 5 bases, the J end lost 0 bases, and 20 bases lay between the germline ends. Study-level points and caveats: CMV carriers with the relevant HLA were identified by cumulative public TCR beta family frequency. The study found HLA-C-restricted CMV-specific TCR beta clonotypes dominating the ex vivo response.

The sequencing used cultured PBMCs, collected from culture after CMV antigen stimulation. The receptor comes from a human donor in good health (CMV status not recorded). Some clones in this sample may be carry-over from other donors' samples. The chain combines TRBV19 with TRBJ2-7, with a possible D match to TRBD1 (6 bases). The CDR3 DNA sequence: TGTGCCAGTAGTCTACACCAGGGGCAGGGCAGCTCCTACGAGCAGTACTTC. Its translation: CASSLHQGQGSSYEQYF.